One T cell receptor beta chain is described in this entry. Antigen unknown. In the PCR, 60 Vbeta and 13 Jbeta primers were used. Here immunoSEQ multiplex PCR was the method, and the copy in TCRdb shows in-frame clones only, minus some. The sample has fewer than 120,000 clones, around 85% seen once. These data belong to a study of cytomegalovirus exposure and HLA in healthy donors. General study results and limits: Across HLA loci, a later analysis found differing TCR association rates, with DRB1 most and HLA-C fewest. Productive status was seen about 90% or about 30% of the time for most TCR beta V segments in an earlier analysis.

The TCR comes from a man aged 40-49 years in good health and CMV-seronegative. Sample: PBMCs.

This chain's CDR3 is CASSIRTGGNTEAFF. DNA of the CDR3: TGTGCCAGCAGTATTAGGACTGGAGGGAACACTGAAGCTTTCTTT. The chain employs TRBV7-9 and TRBJ1-1; D not resolved. The CDR3 has 15 residues. Per germline, CDR1 SEHNR and CDR2 FQNEAQ (reference sequence). V lost 6 bases and J 1 base, leaving 15 bases between the germline ends.